This T cell receptor (beta chain) was captured by sequencing in a study of type 1 regulatory T cells. In the study overall: T-allo10 is a Tr1-enriched, alloantigen-specific CD4 T cell product made in vitro.

TCRdb reprocessed the reads with MiXCR, giving one entry per CDR3 protein. The table includes about 68,000 distinct CDR3 sequences, roughly three fifths detected once. Details on this clonotype: Antigen specificity is unknown.

Graft donor-derived T-allo10 cells were described as host-alloantigen-specific, anergic, and alloantigen-specifically suppressive. The clonotype originates from a human donor in good health. Sequenced: cultured T cells, either the whole culture or a sorted T cell fraction (not recorded which). As to subset: Tr1-enriched cell product generated in vitro against host alloantigens.

The DNA of the CDR3 is TGTGCCACATCGGACAGGGGGTTGGAGGGTAATGAGCAGTTCTTC. Amino acids: CATSDRGLEGNEQFF. The chain links TRBV15 to TRBJ2-1; 10 nucleotides align to TRBD1. The CDR3 sequence is 15 residues long. The trim removed 9 bases at V and 7 bases at J, leaving 12 bases unmatched. Per the germline V gene, CDR1 is LNHNV and CDR2 is YYDKDF (reference sequence). Using reference TRBV15 and TRBJ2-1 for the parts outside the CDR3, the full variable domain is DAMVIQNPRYQVTQFGKPVTLSCSQTLNHNVMYWYQQKSSQAPKLLFHYYDKDFNNEADTPDNFQSRRPNTSFCFLDIRSPGLGDTAMYLCATSDRGLEGNEQFFGPGTRLTVL.